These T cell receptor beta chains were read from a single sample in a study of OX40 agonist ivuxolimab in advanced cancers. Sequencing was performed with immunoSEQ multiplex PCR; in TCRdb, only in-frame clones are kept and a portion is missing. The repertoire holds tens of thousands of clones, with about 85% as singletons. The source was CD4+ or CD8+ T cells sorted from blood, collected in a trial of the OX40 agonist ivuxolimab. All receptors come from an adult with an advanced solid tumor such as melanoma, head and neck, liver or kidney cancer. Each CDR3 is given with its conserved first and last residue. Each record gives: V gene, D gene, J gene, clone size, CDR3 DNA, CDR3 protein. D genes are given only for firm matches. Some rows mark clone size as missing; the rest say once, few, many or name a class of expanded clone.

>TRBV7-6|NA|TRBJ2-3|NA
TGTGCCAGCAGCTTAGCTGGCGGAACGGATACGCAGTATTTT
CASSLAGGTDTQYF
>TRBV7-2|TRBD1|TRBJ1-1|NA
TGTGCCAGCAGCCCTAGGACAGGGTCGTACACTGAAGCTTTCTTT
CASSPRTGSYTEAFF
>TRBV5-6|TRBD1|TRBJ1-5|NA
TGTGCCAGTCCGGGACAGGGGGGATCCTATAGCAATCAGCCCCAGCATTTT
CASPGQGGSYSNQPQHF
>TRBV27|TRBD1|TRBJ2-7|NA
TGTGCCAGCAGTACCTCGTCCGGGACAGTGACCTACGAGCAGTACTTC
CASSTSSGTVTYEQYF
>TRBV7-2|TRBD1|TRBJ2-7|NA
TGTGCCAGCAGCGACAGTGGACAGGGATACGAGCAGTACTTC
CASSDSGQGYEQYF
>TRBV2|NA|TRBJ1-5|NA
TGTGCCAGCAGCGGGGAGGGTAGGGGCAGCAATCAGCCCCAGCATTTT
CASSGEGRGSNQPQHF
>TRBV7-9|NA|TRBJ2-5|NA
TGTGCCAGCAGCCGCCTCCAAGAGACCCAGTACTTC
CASSRLQETQYF
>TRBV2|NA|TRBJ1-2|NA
TGTGCCAGCAGTCCAGCAGCGACAGGCAAGGAGTATGGCTACACCTTC
CASSPAATGKEYGYTF
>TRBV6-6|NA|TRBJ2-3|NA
TGTGCCAGCAGTAACGACAGGGAGGGCACAGATACGCAGTATTTT
CASSNDREGTDTQYF
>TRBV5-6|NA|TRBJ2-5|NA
TGTGCCAGCAGCTTGGAGGTATGGGAGACCCAGTACTTC
CASSLEVWETQYF
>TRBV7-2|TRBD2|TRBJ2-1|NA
TGTGCCAGCAGCTTAGGGGTGGAGACTAGCGGGAGCGATGAGCAGTTCTTC
CASSLGVETSGSDEQFF
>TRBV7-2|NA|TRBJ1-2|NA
TGTGCCAGCAGCTTAGATACAGGGACTTTCTATGGCTACACCTTC
CASSLDTGTFYGYTF
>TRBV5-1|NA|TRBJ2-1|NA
TGCGCCAGCAGCTTGGTAGGGGGGGAGGATGAGCAGTTCTTC
CASSLVGGEDEQFF
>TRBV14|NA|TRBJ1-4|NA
TGTGCCAGCAGCCCGAAGACAGACCTAACTACAGCAACTAATGAAAAACTGTTTTTT
CASSPKTDLTTATNEKLFF
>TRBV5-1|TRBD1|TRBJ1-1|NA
TGCGCCAGTAGGACAGGGAGAGGTGAAACTTTCTTT
CASRTGRGETFF
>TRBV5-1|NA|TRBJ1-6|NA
TGCGCCAGCCGCCCACCCCTCCACTTT
CASRPPLHF
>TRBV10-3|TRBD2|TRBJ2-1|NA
TGTGCCATCGGGACTAGCGGGGGGCTCCAGAGCTCCTACAATGAGCAGTTCTTC
CAIGTSGGLQSSYNEQFF
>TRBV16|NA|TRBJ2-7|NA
TGTGCCAGCAGCCAATTAAGAGGGGGCGAGCAGTACTTC
CASSQLRGGEQYF
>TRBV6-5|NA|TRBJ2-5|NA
TGTGCCAGCAGCCCCCAATTTGGTCAAGAGACCCAGTACTTC
CASSPQFGQETQYF
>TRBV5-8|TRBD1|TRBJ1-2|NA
TGTGCCAGCAGCTTGAACAGGGGAGAATATGGCTACACCTTC
CASSLNRGEYGYTF
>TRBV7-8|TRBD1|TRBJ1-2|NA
TGTGCCAGCAGCGCCTCGGCCGGGACAGGGGGGGCCTATGGCTACACCTTC
CASSASAGTGGAYGYTF
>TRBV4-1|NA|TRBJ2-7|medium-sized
TGCGCCAGCAGCCAAGAAGAACTGGCCTACGAGCAGTACTTC
CASSQEELAYEQYF
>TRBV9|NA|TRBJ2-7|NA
TGTGCCAGCAGTGTAGTACCGACAGCCACCTACGAGCAGTACTTC
CASSVVPTATYEQYF
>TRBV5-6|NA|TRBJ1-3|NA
TGTGCCAGCAGCCCAATGACAGGTTTTACCACCATATATTTT
CASSPMTGFTTIYF
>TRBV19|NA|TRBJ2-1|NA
TGTGCCAGTAGTATAGCGCCTTCGCGGGGTATTGGGACGCAGTTCTTC
CASSIAPSRGIGTQFF
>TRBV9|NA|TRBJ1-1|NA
TGTGCCAGCAGCCCAGTCCAGGGGCTGGGCACTGAAGCTTTCTTT
CASSPVQGLGTEAFF
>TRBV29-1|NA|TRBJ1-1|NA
TGCAGCGTTGGAACGCCGGGCCGCGGCGATGAAGCTTTCTTT
CSVGTPGRGDEAFF
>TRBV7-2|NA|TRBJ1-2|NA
TGTGCCAGCAGCCCCCGACTGGACTATGGCTACACCTTC
CASSPRLDYGYTF
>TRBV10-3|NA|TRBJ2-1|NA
TGTGCCACCCTCGGAGGGGGGAGCTCCTACAATGAGCAGTTCTTC
CATLGGGSSYNEQFF
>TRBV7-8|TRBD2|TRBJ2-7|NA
TGTGCCAGCAGCGCCGAGGGACTAGCGGGCGCCTACGAGCAGTACTTC
CASSAEGLAGAYEQYF